Following are 19 T cell receptor beta chains from one sample sequenced in a study of regulatory T cells in long-lasting Graves disease (dated by TCRdb to about 2021). The receptor library was made with multiplex PCR. The sequencing machine was an Illumina HiSeq 4000. CDR3 regions were amplified by Arm-PCR with iRepertoire HTBI primers to construct TCR beta libraries. The raw public reads went through TCRdb reprocessing: fastp at Q25, MiXCR clone calling, in-frame beta chains kept. Rows with one shared CDR3 protein collapse into an entry with the most common genes and DNA. For this sample there are about 500,000 distinct CDR3 sequences; about 16% appear just once. The top ten hold more than 9% of the sample. In the paper's terms, the time point label means: newly diagnosed GD, antithyroid drugs for less than 3 months. RNA was extracted from PBMCs in TRIzol for both TCR sequencing and RNA sequencing.

The sample was also linked to a second study, of T cells in Graves' hyperthyroidism and ophthalmopathy.

The input for sequencing was peripheral blood mononuclear cells (PBMCs), taken at new diagnosis, from a patient treated with antithyroid drugs. All receptors derive from a man aged 40-49 years with Graves disease. Donor details come from another sample of the same person, matched by shared clones.

This clonotype was counted many times. The chain has TRBV30 and TRBJ1-2; D is perhaps TRBD1 (5 bases). Germline V gene data show CDR1 as GTSNPN and CDR2 as SVGIG (reference sequence). V dropped 2 bases and J dropped 13 bases, with 20 bases sitting between them. The CDR3 is 13 amino acids. The CDR3 is CAWSPNRLEAPTF. The DNA for the CDR3 is TGTGCCTGGAGTCCCAACAGGCTTGAGGCGCCCACCTTC.

This clonotype was seen a handful of times. The chain joins TRBV29-1 to TRBJ2-7, with D perhaps matching TRBD2 (6 bases). Germline V gene sequence: CDR1 SQVTM, CDR2 ANQGSEA. V was trimmed by 7 bases and J by 2 bases, leaving 21 bases between them. The CDR3 totals 15 residues. In DNA, the CDR3 is TGCAGCGCCCGGGGCGGGACTCAACCACCCTACGAGCAGTACTTC. The encoded protein is CSARGGTQPPYEQYF.

This clonotype was counted a few times. This rearrangement joins TRBV10-3 to TRBJ2-3, with D tentatively TRBD1 (6 bases). Germline CDR1 is ENHRY and CDR2 is SYGVKD. Trimming removed 3 bases at V and 2 bases at J, with 18 bases between. CDR3 size: 17 residues. As DNA, the CDR3 is TGTGCCATCAGTGACTCGAGTGGGGACATATCCACAGATACGCAGTATTTT. Amino acids: CAISDSSGDISTDTQYF.

Only a few counts were recorded for this clonotype. The V gene is TRBV5-1, the J gene TRBJ2-3; the match to TRBD1 covers 7 bases. This CDR3 comprises 15 residues. The germline V gene encodes CDR1 SGHRS and CDR2 YFSETQ. The V segment lost 4 bases and the J segment 3 bases; nucleotides outside the gene matches: 8. The CDR3 is CASSPEGAHTDTQYF. As DNA, the CDR3 is TGCGCCAGCAGCCCCGAGGGGGCACATACAGATACGCAGTATTTT.

V usage is TRBV30 and J usage is TRBJ2-3; D could derive from TRBD1 or TRBD2 (5 bases each). Trimming cost V 3 bases and J 3 bases, with 16 bases left between them. The length of the CDR3 is 15 residues. CDR1 is GTSNPN and CDR2 is SVGIG in the germline V gene (reference sequence). CDR3 protein: CAWSEGPPRTDTQYF. In nucleotides, the CDR3 is TGTGCCTGGAGCGAGGGACCCCCGAGGACAGATACGCAGTATTTT.

On this clonotype: The CDR3 carries no conserved terminal phenylalanine or tryptophan, so it likely arises from a read error. The J gene is TRBJ2-7, the V gene TRBV28; D might be TRBD2 (6 bases). Germline V gene lookup returns CDR1 MDHEN and CDR2 SYDVKM. The CDR3 is 14 residues long. DNA of the CDR3: TGTGCTAGCAGTTTAACGTTTTCGGGGGACGAGCAGTACATC. Amino acid sequence: CASSLTFSGDEQYI.

This clonotype was recorded many times. The V and J genes are TRBV20-1 and TRBJ2-1; 8 nucleotides line up with TRBD2. This CDR3 has 15 amino acids. The junction had 11 bases not matched to a gene; V was cut back by 2 bases and J by 8 bases. Germline CDR1 DFQATT, CDR2 SNEGSKA (reference sequence). The CDR3 sequence is CSARPRSGSWDEQFF. DNA for the CDR3: TGCAGTGCTAGACCAAGGAGCGGGAGTTGGGATGAGCAGTTCTTC.

This clonotype was counted many times. CDR3 in DNA: TGTGCCAGCAGCCGAAGCGACAGGGTGCACTATGGCTACACCTTC. Translated: CASSRSDRVHYGYTF. J is TRBJ1-2 and V is TRBV28; 7 positions agree with TRBD1. CDR1 is MDHEN and CDR2 is SYDVKM in the germline V gene. This CDR3 has 15 residues. The ends lost 6 bases at V and 3 bases at J; junction bases unmatched: 10.

In its sample, this clonotype was seen many times. This sequence joins TRBV5-6 and TRBJ2-3; 7 nucleotides align to TRBD2. With V trimmed by 4 bases and J by 0 bases, 8 bases remained unmatched. Germline V CDR1 and CDR2: SGHDT, YYEEEE. The CDR3 extends over 16 amino acids. CDR3 nucleotides: TGTGCCAGCAGCCTAACTAGCGATCCTAGCACAGATACGCAGTATTTT. Translating gives CASSLTSDPSTDTQYF. Looking up the rest from reference TRBV5-6 and TRBJ2-3 gives the full variable domain: DAGVTQSPTHLIKTRGQQVTLRCSPKSGHDTVSWYQQALGQGPQFIFQYYEEEERQRGNFPDRFSGHQFPNYSSELNVNALLLGDSALYLCASSLTSDPSTDTQYFGPGTRLTVL.

This clonotype was seen ten or more times. J is TRBJ2-4 and V is TRBV29-1, with unresolved D. Trimming took 5 bases from V and 8 from J, leaving 7 bases between them. Germline assignment: CDR1 SQVTM and CDR2 ANQGSEA. The CDR3 loop spans 10 amino acids. The DNA for the CDR3 is TGCAGCGTTCGATGGGACATTCAGTACTTC. Translating gives CSVRWDIQYF.

This clonotype was found many times. This rearrangement joins TRBV5-1 to TRBJ2-5; D unclear. Trimming took 2 bases from V and 4 from J, leaving 6 bases between them. This CDR3 is built from 12 residues. CDR1 is SGHRS and CDR2 is YFSETQ in the germline V gene. The CDR3 protein is CASSFPPETQYF. The CDR3 nucleotides are TGCGCCAGCAGCTTCCCACCAGAGACCCAGTACTTC. The full variable domain, rest sourced from reference TRBV5-1 and TRBJ2-5, is KAGVTQTPRYLIKTRGQQVTLSCSPISGHRSVSWYQQTPGQGLQFLFEYFSETQRNKGNFPGRFSGRQFSNSRSEMNVSTLELGDSALYLCASSFPPETQYFGPGTRLLVL.

Only a few counts were recorded for this clonotype. This chain links TRBV5-1 with TRBJ2-7; D tentatively fits TRBD1 or TRBD2 (5 bases each). The V end lost 4 bases, the J end lost 2 bases, and 13 bases lay between the germline ends. The CDR3 spans 14 residues. Germline loops: CDR1 SGHRS, CDR2 YFSETQ. The CDR3 DNA follows: TGCGCCAGCAGCCGGGGCAGCCCAACCTACGAGCAGTACTTC. This gives the protein CASSRGSPTYEQYF.

In this sample, this clonotype turned up many times. J is TRBJ2-1 and V is TRBV3-1; D is ambiguous. V was pared by 2 bases and J by 7 bases, with 9 bases between. Germline V gene sequence: CDR1 LGHDT, CDR2 YNNKEL (reference sequence). This CDR3 comprises 13 residues. DNA for the CDR3: TGTGCCAGCAGCCAACCTACGGTTAATGAGCAGTTCTTC. It is translated as CASSQPTVNEQFF.

J is TRBJ2-1 and V is TRBV2, with 8 bases identical to TRBD2. Germline CDR1 and CDR2: SNHLY and FYNNEI. V shed 6 bases, J shed 5 bases, and the junction held 6 bases outside the gene matches. This CDR3 is built from 14 residues. The DNA for the CDR3 is TGTGCCAGCAGGCCGACTAGCGTTCACAATGAGCAGTTCTTC. Protein: CASRPTSVHNEQFF.

The chain joins TRBV28 to TRBJ2-4; D uncertain. V lost 4 bases and J lost 0, with 13 bases in between. The CDR3 is 16 amino acids. Germline V gene data show CDR1 as MDHEN and CDR2 as SYDVKM. The CDR3 coding sequence is TGTGCCAGCAGTTCCACACGCCATCTAGCCAAAAACATTCAGTACTTC. Translating gives CASSSTRHLAKNIQYF.

The sample holds many counts of this clonotype. This chain connects TRBV20-1 to TRBJ2-1, with 7 bases that match TRBD2. V gave up 1 base and J gave up 4 bases; unmatched junction bases: 13. The CDR3 length is 17 residues. Germline CDR1 reads DFQATT; CDR2 reads SNEGSKA (reference sequence). The CDR3 loop reads CSARGVASGLIYNEQFF. As DNA, the CDR3 is TGCAGTGCTAGAGGCGTGGCTAGCGGCCTGATATACAATGAGCAGTTCTTC.

A word on this clonotype: A read error may explain this, as a much larger clone is one base away. The V call is TRBV10-1, the J call TRBJ2-1; 8 positions agree with TRBD1. This CDR3 contains 14 residues. The junction had 8 bases not matched to a gene; V was cut back by 3 bases and J by 10 bases. Germline assignment: CDR1 WNHNN and CDR2 SYGVQD (reference sequence). CDR3 in DNA: TGCGCCAGCAGTGATGACAGGGGTTCCTACGAGCAGTTCTTC. Protein sequence: CASSDDRGSYEQFF.

This clonotype was seen repeatedly, ten times or more. This rearrangement joins TRBV11-2 to TRBJ2-3, with unresolved D. CDR3 size: 15 residues. From germline, CDR1 is SGHAT and CDR2 FQNNGV. V shed 3 bases and J shed 1 base, with 11 bases lying between them. The CDR3 spells CASSFTAWGTDTQYF. The CDR3 nucleotides read TGTGCCAGCAGCTTCACTGCTTGGGGCACAGATACGCAGTATTTT.

Comments on this clonotype: The CDR3 does not end in the conserved phenylalanine or tryptophan, so this is likely a read error. The chain links TRBV3-1 to TRBJ2-3, with D hard to call. CDR3 size: 11 residues. Germline V CDR1 and CDR2: LGHDT, YNNKEL (reference sequence). The CDR3 DNA reads TGTGCTAGCAGCAACACAGATACGCAGTATTCT. It specifies CASSNTDTQYS.